This TCR beta chain is from a study of cytomegalovirus exposure and HLA in healthy donors. The primer mix had 60 Vbeta and 13 Jbeta primers. Using immunoSEQ multiplex PCR, the repertoire was profiled, and TCRdb retains in-frame clones only, with some absent. This sample has 35,000 to 50,000 clones; over 70% occur once, and the top ten carry about 2.5%. Germline lookup yields CDR1 SGDLS and CDR2 YYNGEE. The CDR3 runs to 16 residues. Trimming took 0 bases from V and 2 from J; bases not matched to a gene: 3. Sequencing input: PBMCs. The rearrangement links TRBV9 to TRBJ1-5, with TRBD1 matching 9 bases. This receptor was identified in a man over 45 in good health and CMV-seronegative. The CDR3 bases are TGTGCCAGCAGCGTAGACGGGACAGGGCGCAATCAGCCCCAGCATTTT. It codes for CASSVDGTGRNQPQHF.